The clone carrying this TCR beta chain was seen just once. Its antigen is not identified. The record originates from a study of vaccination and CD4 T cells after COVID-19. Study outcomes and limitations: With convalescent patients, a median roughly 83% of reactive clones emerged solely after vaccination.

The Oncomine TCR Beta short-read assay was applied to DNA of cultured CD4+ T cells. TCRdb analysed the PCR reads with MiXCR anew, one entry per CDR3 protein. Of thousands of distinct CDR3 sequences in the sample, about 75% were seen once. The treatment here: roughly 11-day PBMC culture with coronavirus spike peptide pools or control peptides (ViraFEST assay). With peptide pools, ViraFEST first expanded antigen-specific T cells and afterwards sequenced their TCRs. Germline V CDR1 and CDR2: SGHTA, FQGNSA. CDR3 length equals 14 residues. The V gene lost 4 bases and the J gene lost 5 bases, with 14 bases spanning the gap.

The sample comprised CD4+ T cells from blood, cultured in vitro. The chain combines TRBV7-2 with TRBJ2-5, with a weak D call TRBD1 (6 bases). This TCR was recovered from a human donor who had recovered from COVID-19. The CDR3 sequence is CASSYLGTRETQYF. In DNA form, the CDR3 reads TGTGCCAGCAGCTACCTAGGGACACGGGAGACCCAGTACTTC.